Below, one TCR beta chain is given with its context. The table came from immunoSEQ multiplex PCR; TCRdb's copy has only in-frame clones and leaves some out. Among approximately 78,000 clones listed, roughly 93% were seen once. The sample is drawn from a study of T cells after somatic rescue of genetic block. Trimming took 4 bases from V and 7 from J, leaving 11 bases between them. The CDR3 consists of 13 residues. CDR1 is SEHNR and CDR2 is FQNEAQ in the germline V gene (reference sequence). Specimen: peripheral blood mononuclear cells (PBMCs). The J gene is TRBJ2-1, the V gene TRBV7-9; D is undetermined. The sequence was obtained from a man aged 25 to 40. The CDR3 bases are TGTGCCAGCAGCTGGGGTTTGCGGAATGAGCAGTTCTTC. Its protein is CASSWGLRNEQFF. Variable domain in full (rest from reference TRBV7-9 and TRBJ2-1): DTGVSQNPRHKITKRGQNVTFRCDPISEHNRLYWYRQTLGQGPEFLTYFQNEAQLEKSRLLSDRFSAERPKGSFSTLEIQRTEQGDSAMYLCASSWGLRNEQFFGPGTRLTVL.